This TCR beta chain stems from a study of molecular identifiers for immune sequencing clone quantification. CDR3 length: 15 residues. CDR1 and CDR2 from the germline V gene are MNHEY and SVGAGI. The junction had 7 bases not matched to a gene; V was cut back by 3 bases and J by 8 bases. TCRdb used MiXCR to reprocess the PCR reads, holding one entry per CDR3 protein. The table includes about half a million distinct CDR3 sequences, about 21% detected once. This clonotype was found a few times. The V gene is TRBV6-5, the J gene TRBJ2-1; 10 positions match TRBD2. Sample: naive CD8+ T cells from blood, with Jurkat cell RNA spiked in. Subset denoted: FACS-sorted CD8+CD4-CCR7+CD45RA+ naive T cells. The sequence was collected from a human donor in good health. Some libraries in this study had Jurkat cell RNA spiked in. The CDR3 DNA sequence: TGTGCCAGCAGTTATGCTTCCAGCGGGAGGGATGAGCAGTTCTTC. Protein sequence: CASSYASSGRDEQFF.